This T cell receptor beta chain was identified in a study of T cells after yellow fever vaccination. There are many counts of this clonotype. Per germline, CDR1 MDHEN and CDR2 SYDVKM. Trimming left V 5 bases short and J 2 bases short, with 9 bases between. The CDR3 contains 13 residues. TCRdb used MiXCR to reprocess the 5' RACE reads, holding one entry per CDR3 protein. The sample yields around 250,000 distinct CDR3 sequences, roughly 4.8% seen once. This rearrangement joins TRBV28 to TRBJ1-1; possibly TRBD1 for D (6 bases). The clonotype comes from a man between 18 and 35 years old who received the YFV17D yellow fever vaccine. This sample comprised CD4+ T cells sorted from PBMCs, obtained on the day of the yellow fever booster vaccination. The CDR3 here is CASSGGGNTEAFF. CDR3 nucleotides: TGTGCCAGCAGTGGGGGCGGCAACACTGAAGCTTTCTTT.